This T cell receptor (beta chain) was identified in a study of blood T cell repertoires in COVID-19. V lost 3 bases and J lost 2, with 8 bases in between. CDR1 is SNHLY and CDR2 is FYNNEI in the germline V gene. The CDR3 runs 13 residues. Clones were read by immunoSEQ multiplex PCR, and TCRdb kept only the in-frame ones, dropping some. The sample holds about half a million clones, around 85% seen once. V is TRBV2 and J is TRBJ2-7; D is perhaps TRBD2 (7 bases). This clonotype originated in a human donor in a cohort sampled during active COVID-19. Sequenced material: peripheral blood. CDR3 coding DNA: TGTGCCAGCAGTGAGGGGGGGCCCTACGAGCAGTACTTC. Protein product: CASSEGGPYEQYF.